Presented here are 11 T cell receptor beta chains from one specimen sequenced in a study of patients and donors after allogeneic stem cell transplantation. MiXCR, applied by TCRdb to the RT-PCR reads, yields one record per CDR3 protein. Of about 230,000 distinct CDR3 sequences listed, less than 15% are singletons. The sample comprised blood, either unsorted or a sorted T cell fraction (not recorded which). The receptors shown here come from a human donor who was either an allogeneic HSCT recipient or a stem cell or donor lymphocyte infusion donor (not recorded which). It is not recorded whose cells these are; they may come from a transplant donor.

The chain has TRBV5-1 and TRBJ2-3; 7 nucleotides line up with TRBD1. The CDR3 has 14 residues. V lost 4 bases, J lost 7 bases, and 9 bases stayed unmatched. Looked up from germline, CDR1 is SGHRS and CDR2 is YFSETQ. This chain's CDR3 is CASSVRQGSNTQYF. The DNA of the CDR3 is TGCGCCAGCAGCGTCCGACAGGGTTCAAATACGCAGTATTTT.

Only a few counts were recorded for this clonotype. The chain joins TRBV9 to TRBJ1-6; 7 positions agree with TRBD1. Germline CDR1 SGDLS, CDR2 YYNGEE. The length of the CDR3 is 16 residues. V lost 0 bases, J lost 5 bases, and 5 bases stayed unmatched. In DNA form, the CDR3 reads TGTGCCAGCAGCGTAGCGCCGGGACAGAATAATTCACCCCTCCACTTT. This codes for CASSVAPGQNNSPLHF.

This chain links TRBV7-2 with TRBJ1-3; maybe TRBD1 (6 bases). V was shortened by 5 bases and J by 2 bases, with 16 bases between the two germline ends. CDR1 is SGHTA, CDR2 FQGNSA, per germline. This CDR3 region has 16 residues. The CDR3 DNA follows: TGTGCCAGCAGCCCAGGTGGGGGCTCAACTGGAAACACCATATATTTT. Protein sequence: CASSPGGGSTGNTIYF.

The chain combines TRBV12-3 or TRBV12-4 with TRBJ1-1, with a tentative D call TRBD1 (5 bases). The CDR3 runs 13 residues. V was pared by 5 bases and J by 7 bases, with 14 bases between. The CDR3 region is CASSLNWGGEAFF. The CDR3 bases are TGTGCCAGCAGTCTCAATTGGGGGGGTGAAGCTTTCTTT.

This clonotype has ten or more counts. The chain joins TRBV4-3 to TRBJ2-7; D may match TRBD1 or TRBD2 (5 bases each). Germline-derived CDR1 and CDR2 are LGHNA and YSLEER. V was clipped by 3 bases and J by 7 bases, with 13 bases between them. This CDR3 spans 13 amino acids. The CDR3 reads CASSHAWGPEQYF. The CDR3 nucleotides read TGCGCCAGCAGCCACGCGTGGGGACCGGAGCAGTACTTC.

V is TRBV12-3 or TRBV12-4 and J is TRBJ1-2; D unclear. The CDR3 spans 12 residues. V dropped 3 bases and J dropped 8 bases, with 10 bases sitting between them. CDR3 in amino acids: CASSFVGNGYTF. For the CDR3, the DNA is TGTGCCAGCAGTTTTGTGGGGAACGGCTACACCTTC.

This clonotype was found a few times. The chain is built from TRBV7-2 and TRBJ1-5, with TRBD1 identical over 12 bases. From germline, CDR1 is SGHTA and CDR2 FQGNSA. The CDR3 consists of 17 residues. The junction had 9 bases not matched to a gene; V was cut back by 6 bases and J by 3 bases. The CDR3 spells CASRSGTGGWYNQPQHF. For the CDR3, the DNA is TGTGCCAGCAGGTCCGGGACAGGGGGCTGGTACAATCAGCCCCAGCATTTT.

This clonotype was found a few times. V is TRBV4-2 and J is TRBJ2-1, with TRBD2 matching 15 bases. This CDR3 comprises 15 residues. Germline CDR1 LGHNA, CDR2 YNFKEQ. After removal of 4 bases from V and 5 bases from J, the junction contained 0 bases not matched to a gene. The CDR3 nucleotides are TGTGCCAGCAGCCGGACTAGCGGGGGGGACAATGAGCAGTTCTTC. This gives the protein CASSRTSGGDNEQFF.

The CDR3 spells CASSLEAAGALGELFF. The CDR3 nucleotides read TGTGCCAGCAGCTTAGAGGCAGCGGGAGCGCTCGGGGAGCTGTTTTTT. This sequence joins TRBV7-2 and TRBJ2-2; 8 bases map to TRBD2. Per the germline V gene, CDR1 is SGHTA and CDR2 is FQGNSA. The CDR3 extends over 16 amino acids. Trimming took 1 base from V and 7 from J; bases not matched to a gene: 8.

The chain recombines TRBV3-1 with TRBJ1-4, with D unclear. This CDR3 has 14 residues. CDR1 and CDR2 (germline): LGHDT, YNNKEL (reference sequence). V was clipped by 0 bases and J by 9 bases, with 11 bases between them. In DNA, the CDR3 is TGTGCCAGCAGCCAAGACCGAGCCAGCCAAAAACTGTTTTTT. This sequence encodes CASSQDRASQKLFF.

This clonotype was seen many times. The rearrangement uses TRBV10-2 and TRBJ2-5, with 7 bases aligning to TRBD1. The CDR3 runs 12 residues. The germline gives CDR1 WSHSY, CDR2 SAAADI. J lost 1 base, V lost 11 bases, and 4 bases had no gene match. Written as DNA, the CDR3 is TGCGCCGGGGGACAGACCCAAGAGACCCAGTACTTC. Translation gives CAGGQTQETQYF.